The rows below give T cell receptor beta chains drawn from one sample of a study of cytomegalovirus exposure and HLA in healthy donors. Clones were read by immunoSEQ multiplex PCR, and TCRdb kept only the in-frame ones, dropping some. The sample records over 110,000 clones, about four fifths being singletons. Input material: PBMCs. The source is a woman aged 25 to 39 in good health and CMV-seronegative. Both conserved end residues are part of each CDR3. Fields, in order: clone size, J gene, V gene, CDR3 length, D gene, CDR3 DNA, CDR3 protein. D genes are given only for firm matches. Only part of the rows carry a size: once, few, many, or a class if the clone is expanded.

-	TRBJ2-7	TRBV6-5	14	TRBD1	TGTGCCAGCAGGAAACACAGGGGGTTCTACGAGCAGTACTTC	CASRKHRGFYEQYF
-	TRBJ2-1	TRBV7-3	15	TRBD2	TGTGCCAGCAGCCCAGGGACTAGCGGATACAATGAGCAGTTCTTC	CASSPGTSGYNEQFF
-	TRBJ1-5	TRBV7-2	14	-	TGTGCCAGCAGCTTACCTTATAGCAATCAGCCCCAGCATTTT	CASSLPYSNQPQHF
many	TRBJ2-5	TRBV2	17	TRBD2	TGTGCCAGCAGGAGAAGCCTAGCGGGGGGGCCTAGAGAGACCCAGTACTTC	CASRRSLAGGPRETQYF
-	TRBJ2-3	TRBV5-1	16	TRBD2	TGCGCCAGCAGCTTTTTAGCGGGGGGCAGCACAGATACGCAGTATTTT	CASSFLAGGSTDTQYF
-	TRBJ1-1	TRBV16	15	-	TGTGCCAGCAGCCGACGGGACACGTCGAACACTGAAGCTTTCTTT	CASSRRDTSNTEAFF
-	TRBJ1-1	TRBV13	13	TRBD1	TGTGCCAGCAGCTTTGGGACAGGGTATGAAGCTTTCTTT	CASSFGTGYEAFF
-	TRBJ2-1	TRBV6-6	15	-	TGTGCCAGCAGATACAATAGTGGAGCGTACAATGAGCAGTTCTTC	CASRYNSGAYNEQFF
-	TRBJ1-1	TRBV27	18	-	TGTGCCAGCAGTTTATTTCCCGGGCAGGGCCGCGGAGACACTGAAGCTTTCTTT	CASSLFPGQGRGDTEAFF
-	TRBJ2-7	TRBV13	17	-	TGTGCCAGCAGCCAACGGCGTGAGGTGGAGAGCTCCTACGAGCAGTACTTC	CASSQRREVESSYEQYF
-	TRBJ2-3	TRBV15	16	TRBD2	TGTGCCACCAGCACGGGACTAGCGGGGGTCACAGATACGCAGTATTTT	CATSTGLAGVTDTQYF